Listed below are T cell receptor beta chains from one sample, sequenced in a study of T cell responses to AZD1222 COVID-19 vaccine. The data were produced by immunoSEQ multiplex PCR, yet TCRdb's version contains in-frame clones alone and is incomplete. The repertoire holds about 130,000 clones, with 89% as singletons. Sequencing used peripheral blood, obtained on day 0 of AZD1222 vaccination. The source of these receptors is an adult in good health. Both conserved end residues are part of each CDR3. D genes are given only for firm matches. A row's size may be missing; if present it is once, few, many or a size class.

d_gene: TRBD1
v_gene: TRBV7-3
j_gene: TRBJ2-1
abundance: .
CDR3aa: CASSFKATGKTVQFF
CDR3nt: TGTGCCAGCAGCTTTAAGGCGACAGGGAAAACAGTACAGTTCTTC

d_gene: .
v_gene: TRBV30
j_gene: TRBJ2-7
abundance: .
CDR3aa: CAWSAGAPGGLYEQYF
CDR3nt: TGTGCCTGGAGTGCTGGAGCTCCGGGGGGCTTATACGAGCAGTACTTC

d_gene: .
v_gene: TRBV24-1
j_gene: TRBJ2-1
abundance: .
CDR3aa: CATSDLTGDNEQFF
CDR3nt: TGTGCCACCAGTGATTTGACGGGTGACAATGAGCAGTTCTTC

d_gene: .
v_gene: TRBV5-4
j_gene: TRBJ1-2
abundance: .
CDR3aa: CASSVGSNYGYTF
CDR3nt: TGTGCCAGCAGCGTCGGTTCCAACTATGGCTACACCTTC

d_gene: .
v_gene: TRBV5-8
j_gene: TRBJ2-5
abundance: .
CDR3aa: CASSLGSSTAQETQYF
CDR3nt: TGTGCCAGCAGCTTGGGATCTTCTACTGCTCAAGAGACCCAGTACTTC

d_gene: TRBD1
v_gene: TRBV11-2
j_gene: TRBJ2-7
abundance: .
CDR3aa: CASSLWTGGHSYEQYF
CDR3nt: TGTGCCAGCAGCTTATGGACAGGGGGCCACTCCTACGAGCAGTACTTC

d_gene: .
v_gene: TRBV12-3/TRBV12-4
j_gene: TRBJ2-2
abundance: .
CDR3aa: CASSMVTGELFF
CDR3nt: TGTGCCAGCAGTATGGTTACCGGGGAGCTGTTTTTT

d_gene: .
v_gene: TRBV28
j_gene: TRBJ1-2
abundance: .
CDR3aa: CASVRGGNYGYTF
CDR3nt: TGTGCCAGCGTTAGGGGAGGCAACTATGGCTACACCTTC

d_gene: TRBD1
v_gene: TRBV2
j_gene: TRBJ2-7
abundance: .
CDR3aa: CASTDRGGVYEQYF
CDR3nt: TGTGCCAGCACCGACAGGGGCGGGGTATACGAGCAGTACTTC

d_gene: .
v_gene: TRBV30
j_gene: TRBJ2-2
abundance: .
CDR3aa: CAWRLYTGELFF
CDR3nt: TGTGCCTGGAGACTGTACACCGGGGAGCTGTTTTTT

d_gene: TRBD2
v_gene: TRBV7-2
j_gene: TRBJ2-7
abundance: .
CDR3aa: CASGGLADYEQYF
CDR3nt: TGTGCCAGCGGGGGACTAGCGGACTACGAGCAGTACTTC

d_gene: TRBD1
v_gene: TRBV10-3
j_gene: TRBJ1-1
abundance: .
CDR3aa: CAISDVGQGANTEAFF
CDR3nt: TGTGCCATCAGTGATGTGGGACAGGGGGCCAACACTGAAGCTTTCTTT

d_gene: TRBD1
v_gene: TRBV19
j_gene: TRBJ2-7
abundance: .
CDR3aa: CASSSGQGLEQYF
CDR3nt: TGTGCCAGTAGTTCCGGACAGGGTCTCGAGCAGTACTTC

d_gene: TRBD2
v_gene: TRBV5-1
j_gene: TRBJ2-7
abundance: .
CDR3aa: CASSLDGTSAYEQYF
CDR3nt: TGCGCCAGCAGCTTGGACGGGACTAGCGCCTACGAGCAGTACTTC

d_gene: TRBD1
v_gene: TRBV19
j_gene: TRBJ2-3
abundance: .
CDR3aa: CASSVRQGATLSTDTQYF
CDR3nt: TGTGCCAGTAGTGTCCGACAGGGGGCTACTTTAAGCACAGATACGCAGTATTTT

d_gene: TRBD1
v_gene: TRBV24-1
j_gene: TRBJ2-2
abundance: .
CDR3aa: CATSLRGRGQGKTGELFF
CDR3nt: TGTGCCACCAGCCTCAGAGGGCGGGGACAGGGCAAAACCGGGGAGCTGTTTTTT

d_gene: .
v_gene: TRBV3-1/TRBV3-2
j_gene: TRBJ1-1
abundance: .
CDR3aa: CASSKGQENTEAFF
CDR3nt: TGTGCCAGCAGCAAGGGACAAGAGAACACTGAAGCTTTCTTT

d_gene: .
v_gene: TRBV6-5
j_gene: TRBJ2-3
abundance: .
CDR3aa: CATVGDVRTDTQYF
CDR3nt: TGTGCCACCGTTGGGGACGTACGCACAGATACGCAGTATTTT

d_gene: .
v_gene: TRBV6-7
j_gene: TRBJ1-6
abundance: .
CDR3aa: CASSYPKTEYSNSPLHF
CDR3nt: TGTGCCAGCAGTTACCCCAAGACGGAATATAGTAATTCACCCCTCCACTTT

d_gene: TRBD2
v_gene: TRBV11-2
j_gene: TRBJ2-7
abundance: .
CDR3aa: CASSPNPPAGGSYEQYF
CDR3nt: TGTGCCAGCAGCCCTAATCCCCCGGCGGGAGGGTCCTACGAGCAGTACTTC

d_gene: .
v_gene: TRBV24-1
j_gene: TRBJ1-1
abundance: few
CDR3aa: CATSALGGTEAFF
CDR3nt: TGTGCCACCAGTGCCCTGGGGGGCACTGAAGCTTTCTTT

d_gene: .
v_gene: TRBV2
j_gene: TRBJ2-5
abundance: .
CDR3aa: CASTEGSRKETQYF
CDR3nt: TGTGCCAGCACGGAGGGATCTCGCAAAGAGACCCAGTACTTC

d_gene: .
v_gene: TRBV3-1/TRBV3-2
j_gene: TRBJ2-7
abundance: .
CDR3aa: CASSQGDFLEQYF
CDR3nt: TGTGCCAGCAGCCAAGGGGACTTCCTCGAGCAGTACTTC

d_gene: .
v_gene: TRBV19
j_gene: TRBJ2-5
abundance: .
CDR3aa: CASGSGELTQYF
CDR3nt: TGTGCCAGCGGCAGTGGTGAATTGACCCAGTACTTC